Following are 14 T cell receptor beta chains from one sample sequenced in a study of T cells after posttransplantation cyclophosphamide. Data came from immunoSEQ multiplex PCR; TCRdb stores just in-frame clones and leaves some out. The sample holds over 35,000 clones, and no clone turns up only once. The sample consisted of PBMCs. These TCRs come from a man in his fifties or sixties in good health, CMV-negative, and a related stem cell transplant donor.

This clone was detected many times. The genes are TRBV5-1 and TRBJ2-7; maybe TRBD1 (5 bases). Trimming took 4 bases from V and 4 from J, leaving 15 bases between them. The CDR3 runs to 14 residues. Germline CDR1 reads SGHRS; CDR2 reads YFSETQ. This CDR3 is CASSPQGLGYEQYF. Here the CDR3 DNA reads TGCGCCAGCAGCCCGCAGGGTCTGGGTTACGAGCAGTACTTC.

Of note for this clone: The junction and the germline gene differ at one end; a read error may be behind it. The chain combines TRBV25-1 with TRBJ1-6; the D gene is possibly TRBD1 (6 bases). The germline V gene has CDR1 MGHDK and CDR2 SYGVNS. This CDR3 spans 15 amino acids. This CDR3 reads CASSDGGSYNSPPHF. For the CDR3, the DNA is TGTGCCAGCAGTGATGGGGGCTCCTATAATTCACCCCCCCACTTT.

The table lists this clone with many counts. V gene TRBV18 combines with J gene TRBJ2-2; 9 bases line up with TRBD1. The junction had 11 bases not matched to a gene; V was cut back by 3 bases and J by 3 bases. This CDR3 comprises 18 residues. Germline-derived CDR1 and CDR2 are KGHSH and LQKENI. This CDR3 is CASSPSAQGALDTGELFF. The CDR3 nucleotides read TGTGCCAGCTCACCTTCCGCACAGGGGGCCTTGGACACCGGGGAGCTGTTTTTT.

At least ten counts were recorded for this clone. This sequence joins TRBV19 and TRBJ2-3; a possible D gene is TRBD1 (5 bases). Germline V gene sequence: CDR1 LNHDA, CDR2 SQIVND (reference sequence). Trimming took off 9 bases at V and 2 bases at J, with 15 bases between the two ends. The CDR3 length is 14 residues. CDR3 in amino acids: CASRQPGITDTQYF. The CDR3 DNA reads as TGTGCCAGCAGACAGCCAGGAATCACAGATACGCAGTATTTT.

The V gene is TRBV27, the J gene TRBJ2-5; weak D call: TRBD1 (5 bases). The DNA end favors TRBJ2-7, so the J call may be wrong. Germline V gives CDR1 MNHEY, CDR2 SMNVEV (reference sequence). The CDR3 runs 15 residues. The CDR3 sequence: CASSFSDINSGEQYF. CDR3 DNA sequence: TGTGCCAGCAGTTTTTCGGACATTAACTCCGGCGAGCAGTACTTC.

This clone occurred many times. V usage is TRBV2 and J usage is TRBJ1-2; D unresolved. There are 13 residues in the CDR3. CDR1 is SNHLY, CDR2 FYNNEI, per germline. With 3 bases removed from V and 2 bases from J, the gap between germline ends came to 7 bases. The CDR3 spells CASSDPENYGYTF. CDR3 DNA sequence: TGTGCCAGCAGTGACCCAGAAAACTATGGCTACACCTTC.

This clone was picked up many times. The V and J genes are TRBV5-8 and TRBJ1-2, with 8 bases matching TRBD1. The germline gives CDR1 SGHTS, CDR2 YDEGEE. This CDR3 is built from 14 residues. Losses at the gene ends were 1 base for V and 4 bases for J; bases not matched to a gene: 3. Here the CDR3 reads CASSLRTGGYGYTF. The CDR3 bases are TGTGCCAGCAGCTTGCGTACAGGGGGCTATGGCTACACCTTC.

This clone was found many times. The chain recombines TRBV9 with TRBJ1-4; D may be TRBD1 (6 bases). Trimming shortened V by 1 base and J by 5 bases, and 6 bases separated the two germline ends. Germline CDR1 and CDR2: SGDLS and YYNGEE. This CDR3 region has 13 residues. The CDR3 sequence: CASSVQGNEKLFF. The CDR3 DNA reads TGTGCCAGCAGCGTACAGGGGAATGAAAAACTGTTTTTT.

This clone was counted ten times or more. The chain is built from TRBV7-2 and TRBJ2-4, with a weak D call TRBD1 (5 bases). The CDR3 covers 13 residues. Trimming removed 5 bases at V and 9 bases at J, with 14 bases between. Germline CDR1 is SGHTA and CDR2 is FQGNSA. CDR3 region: CASSPAGMSIQYF. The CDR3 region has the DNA TGTGCCAGCAGCCCGGCAGGGATGAGCATTCAGTACTTC.

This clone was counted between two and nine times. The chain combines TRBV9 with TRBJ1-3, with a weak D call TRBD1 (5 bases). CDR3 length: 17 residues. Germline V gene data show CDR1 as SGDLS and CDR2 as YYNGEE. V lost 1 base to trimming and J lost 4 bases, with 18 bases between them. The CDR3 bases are TGTGCCAGCAGCGTAACGCCCGTGGGGGGGAACGGAAACACCATATATTTT. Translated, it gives CASSVTPVGGNGNTIYF.

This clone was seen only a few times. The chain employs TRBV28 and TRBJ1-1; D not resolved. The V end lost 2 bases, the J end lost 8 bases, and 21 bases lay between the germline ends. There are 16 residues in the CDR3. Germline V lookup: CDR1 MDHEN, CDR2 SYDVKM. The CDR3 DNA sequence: TGTGCCAGCAGTTTAGCACCCAGGCGAGATGAGAAGGAAGCTTTCTTT. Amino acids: CASSLAPRRDEKEAFF.

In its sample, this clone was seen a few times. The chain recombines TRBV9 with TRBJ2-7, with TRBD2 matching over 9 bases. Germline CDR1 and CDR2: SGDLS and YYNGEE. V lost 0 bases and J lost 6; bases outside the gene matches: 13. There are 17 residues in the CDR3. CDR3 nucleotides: TGTGCCAGCAGCGTAGGTGGGCTAGCGGGAACTAAAGTCGAGCAGTACTTC. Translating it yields CASSVGGLAGTKVEQYF.

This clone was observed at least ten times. Here the CDR3 reads CASSIGQGVFRTGELFF. The CDR3 nucleotides are TGTGCCAGCAGCATCGGACAGGGGGTTTTTAGGACCGGGGAGCTGTTTTTT. The genes are TRBV5-4 and TRBJ2-2; 10 positions match TRBD1. J was trimmed by 5 bases and V by 4 bases; bases with no gene match: 11. CDR3 length: 17 residues. Germline V gene data show CDR1 as SGHNT and CDR2 as YYREEE (reference sequence).

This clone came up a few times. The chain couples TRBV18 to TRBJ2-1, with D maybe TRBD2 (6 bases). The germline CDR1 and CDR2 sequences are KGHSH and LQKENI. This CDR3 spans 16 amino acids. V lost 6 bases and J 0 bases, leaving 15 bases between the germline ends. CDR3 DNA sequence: TGTGCCAGCTCCGACCCTAGCGCCTCCTCCTACAATGAGCAGTTCTTC. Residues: CASSDPSASSYNEQFF.